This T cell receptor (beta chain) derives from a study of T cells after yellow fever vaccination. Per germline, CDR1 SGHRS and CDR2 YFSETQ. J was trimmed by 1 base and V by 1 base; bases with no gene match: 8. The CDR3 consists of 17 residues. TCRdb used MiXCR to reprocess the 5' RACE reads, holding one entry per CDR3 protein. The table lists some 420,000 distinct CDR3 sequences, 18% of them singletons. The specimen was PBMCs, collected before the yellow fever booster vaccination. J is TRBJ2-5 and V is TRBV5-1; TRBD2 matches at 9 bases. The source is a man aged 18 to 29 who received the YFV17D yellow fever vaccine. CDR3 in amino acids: CASSLSPAGGAQETQYF. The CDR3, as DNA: TGCGCCAGCAGCTTGAGTCCAGCGGGGGGAGCCCAAGAGACCCAGTACTTC.